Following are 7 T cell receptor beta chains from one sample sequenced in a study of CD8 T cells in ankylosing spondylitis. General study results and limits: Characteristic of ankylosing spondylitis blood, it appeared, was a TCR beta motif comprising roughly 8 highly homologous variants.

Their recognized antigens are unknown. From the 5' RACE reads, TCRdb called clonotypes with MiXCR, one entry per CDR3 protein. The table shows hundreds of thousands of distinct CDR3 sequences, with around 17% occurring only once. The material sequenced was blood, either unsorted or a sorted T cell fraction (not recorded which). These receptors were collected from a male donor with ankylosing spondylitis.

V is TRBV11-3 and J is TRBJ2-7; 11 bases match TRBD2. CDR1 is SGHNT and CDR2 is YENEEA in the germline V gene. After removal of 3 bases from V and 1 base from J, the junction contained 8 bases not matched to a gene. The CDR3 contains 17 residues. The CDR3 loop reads CASSFAGGLAVSYEQYF. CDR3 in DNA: TGTGCCAGCAGCTTTGCGGGGGGACTAGCGGTTTCCTACGAGCAGTACTTC.

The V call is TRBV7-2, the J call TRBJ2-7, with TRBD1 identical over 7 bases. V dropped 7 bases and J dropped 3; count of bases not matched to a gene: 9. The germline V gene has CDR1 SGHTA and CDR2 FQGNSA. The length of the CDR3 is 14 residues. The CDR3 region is CASTLTGLGYEQYF. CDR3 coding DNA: TGTGCCAGCACCTTGACAGGGCTTGGCTACGAGCAGTACTTC.

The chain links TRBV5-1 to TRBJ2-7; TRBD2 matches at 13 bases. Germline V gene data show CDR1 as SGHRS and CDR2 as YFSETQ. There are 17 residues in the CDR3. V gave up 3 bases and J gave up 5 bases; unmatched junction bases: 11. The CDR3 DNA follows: TGCGCCAGCAGCTCGGGAGAAACTAGCGGGAGGGCCAACGAGCAGTACTTC. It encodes CASSSGETSGRANEQYF.

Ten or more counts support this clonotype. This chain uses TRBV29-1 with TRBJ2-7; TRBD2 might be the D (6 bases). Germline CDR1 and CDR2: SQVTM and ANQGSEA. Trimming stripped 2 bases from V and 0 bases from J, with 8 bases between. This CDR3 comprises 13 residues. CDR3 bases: TGCAGCGTTGAACCGGGAGACTCCTACGAGCAGTACTTC. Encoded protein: CSVEPGDSYEQYF.

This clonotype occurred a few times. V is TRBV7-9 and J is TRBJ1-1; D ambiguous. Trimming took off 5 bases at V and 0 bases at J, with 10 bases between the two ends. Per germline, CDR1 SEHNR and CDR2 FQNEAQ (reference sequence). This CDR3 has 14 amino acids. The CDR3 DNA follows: TGTGCCAGCAGCGAAGTGCGGATGAACACTGAAGCTTTCTTT. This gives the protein CASSEVRMNTEAFF.

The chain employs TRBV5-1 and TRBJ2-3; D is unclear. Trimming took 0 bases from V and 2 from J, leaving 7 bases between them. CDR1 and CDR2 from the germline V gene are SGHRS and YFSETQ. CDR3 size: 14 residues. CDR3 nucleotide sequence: TGCGCCAGCAGCTTGGTGCTAAACACAGATACGCAGTATTTT. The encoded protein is CASSLVLNTDTQYF.

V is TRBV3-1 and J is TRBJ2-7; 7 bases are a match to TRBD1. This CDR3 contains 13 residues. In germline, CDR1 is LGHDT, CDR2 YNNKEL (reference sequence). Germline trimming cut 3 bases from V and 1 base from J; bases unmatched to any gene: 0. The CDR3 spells CASSQTGSYEQYF. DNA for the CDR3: TGTGCCAGCAGCCAGACAGGGTCCTACGAGCAGTACTTC.